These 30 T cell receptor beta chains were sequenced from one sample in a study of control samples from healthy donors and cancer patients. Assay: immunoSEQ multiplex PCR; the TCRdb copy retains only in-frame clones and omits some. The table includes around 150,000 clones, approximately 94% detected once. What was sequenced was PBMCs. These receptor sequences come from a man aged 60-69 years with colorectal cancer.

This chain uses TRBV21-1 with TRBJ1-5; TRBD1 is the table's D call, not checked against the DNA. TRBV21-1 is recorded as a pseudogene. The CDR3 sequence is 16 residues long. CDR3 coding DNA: TGTGCCAGCAGCAAACCCACCAGGGCAAGCAATCAGCCCCAGCATTTT. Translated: CASSKPTRASNQPQHF.

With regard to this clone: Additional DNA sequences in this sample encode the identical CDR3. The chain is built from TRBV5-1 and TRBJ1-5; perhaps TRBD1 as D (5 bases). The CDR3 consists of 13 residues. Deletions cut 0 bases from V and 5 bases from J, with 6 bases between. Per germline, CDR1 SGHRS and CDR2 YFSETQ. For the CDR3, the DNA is TGCGCCAGCAGCTTGGGAGGGGATCAGCCCCAGCATTTT. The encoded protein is CASSLGGDQPQHF.

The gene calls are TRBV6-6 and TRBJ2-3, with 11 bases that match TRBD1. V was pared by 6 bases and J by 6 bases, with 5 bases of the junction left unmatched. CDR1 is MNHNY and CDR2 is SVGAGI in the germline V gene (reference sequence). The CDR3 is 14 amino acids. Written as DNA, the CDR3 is TGTGCCAGCAGGCCCGGGACAGGGGGGGATACGCAGTATTTT. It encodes CASRPGTGGDTQYF.

The CDR3 protein is CASSVNGEATGTQYF. CDR3 DNA sequence: TGTGCCAGCAGCGTAAACGGGGAAGCCACGGGTACGCAGTATTTT. This chain links TRBV9 with TRBJ2-3; TRBD2 is a possible D gene (5 bases). This CDR3 has 15 amino acids. Germline V gives CDR1 SGDLS, CDR2 YYNGEE. V gave up 1 base and J gave up 8 bases, with 17 bases separating them.

The CDR3 coding sequence is TGTGCCAGTACGGGGCACAATGAGCAGTTCTTC. This gives the protein CASTGHNEQFF. This rearrangement joins TRBV19 to TRBJ2-1; either TRBD1 or TRBD2 may fit D (5 bases each). With 7 bases removed from V and 5 bases from J, the gap between germline ends came to 6 bases. Germline CDR1 LNHDA, CDR2 SQIVND (reference sequence). This CDR3 contains 11 residues.

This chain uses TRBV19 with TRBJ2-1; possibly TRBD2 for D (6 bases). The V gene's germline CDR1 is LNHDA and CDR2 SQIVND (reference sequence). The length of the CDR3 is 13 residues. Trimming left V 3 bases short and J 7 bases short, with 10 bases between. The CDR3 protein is CASSMRDQNEQFF. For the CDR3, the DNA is TGTGCCAGTAGTATGCGGGATCAGAATGAGCAGTTCTTC.

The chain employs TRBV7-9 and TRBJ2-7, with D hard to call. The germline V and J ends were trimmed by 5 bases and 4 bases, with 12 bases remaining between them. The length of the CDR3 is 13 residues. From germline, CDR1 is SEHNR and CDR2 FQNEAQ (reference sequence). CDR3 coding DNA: TGTGCCAGCAGCAATGCGGCCGGTTACGAGCAGTACTTC. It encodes CASSNAAGYEQYF.

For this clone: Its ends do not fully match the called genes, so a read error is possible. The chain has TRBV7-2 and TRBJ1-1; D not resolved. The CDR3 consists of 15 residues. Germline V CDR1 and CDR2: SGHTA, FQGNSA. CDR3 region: CASSLAGRENTEAFF. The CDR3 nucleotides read TGTGCCAGCAGCCTAGCCGGGAGGGAGAACACTGAAGCTTTCTTT.

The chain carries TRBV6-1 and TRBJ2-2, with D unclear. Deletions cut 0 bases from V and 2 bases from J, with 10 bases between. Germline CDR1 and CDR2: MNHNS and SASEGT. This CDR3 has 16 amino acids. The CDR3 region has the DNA TGTGCCAGCAGTGAAGCTTCGGCTAGAAACACCGGGGAGCTGTTTTTT. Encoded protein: CASSEASARNTGELFF.

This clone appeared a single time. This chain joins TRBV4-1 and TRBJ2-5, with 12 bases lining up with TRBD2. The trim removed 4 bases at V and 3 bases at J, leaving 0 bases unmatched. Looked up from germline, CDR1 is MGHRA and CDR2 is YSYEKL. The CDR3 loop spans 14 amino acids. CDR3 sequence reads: CASSRTSGEETQYF. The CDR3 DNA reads TGCGCCAGCAGCCGGACTAGCGGGGAAGAGACCCAGTACTTC.

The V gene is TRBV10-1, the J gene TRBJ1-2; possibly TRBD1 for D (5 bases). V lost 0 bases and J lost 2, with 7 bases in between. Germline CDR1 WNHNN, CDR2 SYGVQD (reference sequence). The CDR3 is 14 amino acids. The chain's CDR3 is CASSESGQNYGYTF. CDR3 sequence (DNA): TGCGCCAGCAGTGAGTCGGGGCAGAACTATGGCTACACCTTC.

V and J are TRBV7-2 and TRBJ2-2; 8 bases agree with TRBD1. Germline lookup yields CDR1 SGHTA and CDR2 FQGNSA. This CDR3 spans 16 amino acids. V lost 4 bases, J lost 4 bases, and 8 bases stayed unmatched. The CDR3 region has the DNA TGTGCCAGCAGCTCGACAGGGGCTGGTGGCACCGGGGAGCTGTTTTTT. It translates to CASSSTGAGGTGELFF.

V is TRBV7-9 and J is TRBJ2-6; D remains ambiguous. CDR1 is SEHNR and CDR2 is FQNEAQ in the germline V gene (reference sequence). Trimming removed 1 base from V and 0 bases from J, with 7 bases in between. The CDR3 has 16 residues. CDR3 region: CASSLESGSGANVLTF. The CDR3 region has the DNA TGTGCCAGCAGCTTAGAGTCCGGCTCTGGGGCCAACGTCCTGACTTTC. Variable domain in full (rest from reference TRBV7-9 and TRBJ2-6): DTGVSQNPRHKITKRGQNVTFRCDPISEHNRLYWYRQTLGQGPEFLTYFQNEAQLEKSRLLSDRFSAERPKGSFSTLEIQRTEQGDSAMYLCASSLESGSGANVLTFGAGSRLTVL.

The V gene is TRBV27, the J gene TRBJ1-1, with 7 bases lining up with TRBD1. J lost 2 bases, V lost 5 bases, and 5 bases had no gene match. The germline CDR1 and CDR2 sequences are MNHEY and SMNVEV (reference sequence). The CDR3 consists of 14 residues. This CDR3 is CASSHRDSNTEAFF. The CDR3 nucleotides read TGTGCCAGCAGTCACAGGGACAGCAACACTGAAGCTTTCTTT.

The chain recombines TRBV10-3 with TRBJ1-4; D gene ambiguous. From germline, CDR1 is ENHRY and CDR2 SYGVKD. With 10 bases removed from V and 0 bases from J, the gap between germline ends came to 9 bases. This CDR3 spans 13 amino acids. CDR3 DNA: TGTGCCACCTCAGGCGCAACTAATGAAAAACTGTTTTTT. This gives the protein CATSGATNEKLFF.

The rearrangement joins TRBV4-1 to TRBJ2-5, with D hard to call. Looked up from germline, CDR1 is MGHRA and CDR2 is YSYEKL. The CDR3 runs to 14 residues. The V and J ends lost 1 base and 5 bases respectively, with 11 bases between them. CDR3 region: CASSQVVSRETQYF. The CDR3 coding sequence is TGCGCCAGCAGCCAAGTTGTCAGCAGGGAGACCCAGTACTTC.

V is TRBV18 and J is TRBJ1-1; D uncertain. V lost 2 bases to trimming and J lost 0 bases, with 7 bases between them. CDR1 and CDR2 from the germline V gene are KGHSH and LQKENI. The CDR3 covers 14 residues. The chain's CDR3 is CASSPERMNTEAFF. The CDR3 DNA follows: TGTGCCAGCTCACCAGAGCGGATGAACACTGAAGCTTTCTTT.

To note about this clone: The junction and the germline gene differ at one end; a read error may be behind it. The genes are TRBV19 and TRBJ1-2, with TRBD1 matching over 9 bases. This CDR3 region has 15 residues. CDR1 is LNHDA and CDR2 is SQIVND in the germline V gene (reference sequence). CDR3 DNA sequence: TGTGCCAGTAGTATAGATCTAACAGGGGGCGATGGCTGCACCTTC. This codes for CASSIDLTGGDGCTF.

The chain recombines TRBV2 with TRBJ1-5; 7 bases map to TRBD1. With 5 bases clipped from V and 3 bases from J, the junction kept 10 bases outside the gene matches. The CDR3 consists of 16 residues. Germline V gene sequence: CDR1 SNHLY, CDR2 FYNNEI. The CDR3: CASSKMTGSINQPQHF. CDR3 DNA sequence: TGTGCCAGCAGTAAAATGACAGGGAGTATCAATCAGCCCCAGCATTTT.

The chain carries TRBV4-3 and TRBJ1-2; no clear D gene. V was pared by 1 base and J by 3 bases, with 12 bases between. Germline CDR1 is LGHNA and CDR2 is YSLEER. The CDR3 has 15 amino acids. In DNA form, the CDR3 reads TGCGCCAGCAGCCAAGCGAAAGGGAGGCACTATGGCTACACCTTC. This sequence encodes CASSQAKGRHYGYTF.

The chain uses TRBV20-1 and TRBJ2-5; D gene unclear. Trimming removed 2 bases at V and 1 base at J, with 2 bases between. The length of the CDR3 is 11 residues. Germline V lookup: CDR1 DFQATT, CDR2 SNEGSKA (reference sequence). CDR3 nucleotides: TGCAGTGCTAGATCCCAAGAGACCCAGTACTTC. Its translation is CSARSQETQYF.

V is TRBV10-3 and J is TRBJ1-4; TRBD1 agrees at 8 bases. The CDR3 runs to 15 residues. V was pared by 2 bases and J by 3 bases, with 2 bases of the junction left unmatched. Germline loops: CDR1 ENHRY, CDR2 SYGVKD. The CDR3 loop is CAISETGQANEKLFF. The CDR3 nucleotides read TGTGCCATCAGTGAGACGGGACAGGCTAATGAAAAACTGTTTTTT.

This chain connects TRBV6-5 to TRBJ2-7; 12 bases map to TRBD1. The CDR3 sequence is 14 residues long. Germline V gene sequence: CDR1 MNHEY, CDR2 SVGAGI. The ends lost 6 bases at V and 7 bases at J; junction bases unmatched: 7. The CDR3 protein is CASRSGQGADEQYF. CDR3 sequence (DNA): TGTGCCAGCAGATCGGGACAGGGGGCAGATGAGCAGTACTTC.

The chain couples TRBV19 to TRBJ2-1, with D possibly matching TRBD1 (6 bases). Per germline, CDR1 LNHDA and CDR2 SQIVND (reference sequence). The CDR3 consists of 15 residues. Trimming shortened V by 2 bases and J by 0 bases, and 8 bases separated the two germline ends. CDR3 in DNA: TGTGCCAGTAGTATACAGGGGCCCTCCTACAATGAGCAGTTCTTC. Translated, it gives CASSIQGPSYNEQFF.

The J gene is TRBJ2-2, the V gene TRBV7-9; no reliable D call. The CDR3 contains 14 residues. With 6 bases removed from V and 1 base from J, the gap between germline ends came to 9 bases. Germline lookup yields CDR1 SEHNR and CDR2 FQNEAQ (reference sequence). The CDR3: CASSLEVNTGELFF. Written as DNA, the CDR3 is TGTGCCAGCAGTCTCGAAGTGAACACCGGGGAGCTGTTTTTT.

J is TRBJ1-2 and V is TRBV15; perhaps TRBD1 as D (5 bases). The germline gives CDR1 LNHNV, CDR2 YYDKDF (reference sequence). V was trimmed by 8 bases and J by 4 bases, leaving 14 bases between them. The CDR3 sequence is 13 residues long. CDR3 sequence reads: CATGRDRAYGYTF. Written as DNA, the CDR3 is TGTGCCACCGGCCGAGACAGAGCCTATGGCTACACCTTC. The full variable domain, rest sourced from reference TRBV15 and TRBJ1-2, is DAMVIQNPRYQVTQFGKPVTLSCSQTLNHNVMYWYQQKSSQAPKLLFHYYDKDFNNEADTPDNFQSRRPNTSFCFLDIRSPGLGDTAMYLCATGRDRAYGYTFGSGTRLTVV.

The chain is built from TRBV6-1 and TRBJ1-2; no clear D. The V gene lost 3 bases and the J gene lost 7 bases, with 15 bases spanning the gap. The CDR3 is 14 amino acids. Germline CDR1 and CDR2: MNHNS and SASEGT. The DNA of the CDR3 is TGTGCCAGCAGTGAGGGCCCCTTCGATGTTGGCTACACCTTC. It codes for CASSEGPFDVGYTF.

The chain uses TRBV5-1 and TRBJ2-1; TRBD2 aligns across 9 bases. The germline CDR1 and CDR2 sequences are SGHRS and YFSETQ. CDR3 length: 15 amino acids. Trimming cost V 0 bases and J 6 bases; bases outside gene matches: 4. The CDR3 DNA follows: TGCGCCAGCAGCTTGGCGCTAGCGGGGCGCAATGAGCAGTTCTTC. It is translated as CASSLALAGRNEQFF.

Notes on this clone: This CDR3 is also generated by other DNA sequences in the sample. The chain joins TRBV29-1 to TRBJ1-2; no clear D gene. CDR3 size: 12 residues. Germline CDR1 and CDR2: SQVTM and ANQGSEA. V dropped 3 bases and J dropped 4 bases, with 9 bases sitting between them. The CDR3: CSVDRLFYGYTF. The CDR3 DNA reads TGCAGCGTTGACAGGCTGTTCTATGGCTACACCTTC.

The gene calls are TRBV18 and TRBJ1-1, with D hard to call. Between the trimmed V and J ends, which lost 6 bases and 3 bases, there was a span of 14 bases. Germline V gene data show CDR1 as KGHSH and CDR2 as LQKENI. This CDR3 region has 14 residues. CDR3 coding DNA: TGTGCCAGCTCTCCCGCATTGGGCTACACTGAAGCTTTCTTT. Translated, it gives CASSPALGYTEAFF.